The 10 T cell receptor beta chains below all came from one sample that was sequenced in a study of T cells expressing NK-cell markers. TCRdb re-called the 5' RACE reads and gives one entry per CDR3 protein, without DNA. This repertoire comprises 400,000 to 450,000 distinct CDR3 sequences; its ten largest clones make up about 7.3%. The specimen sequenced was blood T cells: a sorted CD56 or NKG2C T cell subset, CD4+ or CD8+ T cells, or bulk PBMC T cells (not recorded which). All receptors come from a woman aged 18 to 75 in good health.

This chain joins TRBV18 and TRBJ2-1; TCRdb indicates TRBD2, and absent DNA this call remains unverified. Looked up from germline, CDR1 is KGHSH and CDR2 is LQKENI. This CDR3 contains 16 residues. The CDR3 sequence: CASSPLIAGDYNEQFF.

The rearrangement links TRBV6-5 to TRBJ2-4; TCRdb selects TRBD1, and the lack of DNA leaves this call unchecked. The germline V gene has CDR1 MNHEY and CDR2 SVGAGI. The CDR3 extends over 17 amino acids. The CDR3 here is CASSYAQPLKAKNIQYF.

V usage is TRBV29-1 and J usage is TRBJ2-2; lacking DNA, the TRBD1 call made by TCRdb goes unchecked. The CDR3 loop spans 15 amino acids. Germline V gene data show CDR1 as SQVTM and CDR2 as ANQGSEA. CDR3 sequence: CSVEDRGHNTGELFF.

The chain links TRBV5-6 to TRBJ2-3. From germline, CDR1 is SGHDT and CDR2 YYEEEE. This CDR3 comprises 13 residues. CDR3 protein: CASSFYSQDTQYF.

The chain combines TRBV29-1 with TRBJ2-3; TCRdb selects TRBD1, and the lack of DNA leaves this call unchecked. The germline V gene has CDR1 SQVTM and CDR2 ANQGSEA. This CDR3 comprises 15 residues. CDR3: CSGRDRETPTDTQYF.

V gene TRBV7-8 combines with J gene TRBJ1-4. The germline V gene has CDR1 SGHVS and CDR2 FQNEAQ. The CDR3 extends over 14 amino acids. The CDR3 sequence: CASSPPGPGEKLFF.

The chain uses TRBV20-1 and TRBJ2-1; TCRdb's D gene call, TRBD2, goes unchecked for lack of DNA. Germline CDR1 DFQATT, CDR2 SNEGSKA (reference sequence). The CDR3 is 14 residues long. The CDR3 is CSARDQRAGGEQFF.

V usage is TRBV10-3 and J usage is TRBJ2-2; the D gene TCRdb calls, TRBD2, cannot be checked with no DNA. Germline CDR1 and CDR2: ENHRY and SYGVKD. CDR3 length: 15 residues. This chain's CDR3 is CAIKSSAGNTGELFF.

The gene calls are TRBV20-1 and TRBJ2-7; TCRdb designates TRBD2, a call that cannot be tested without DNA. Germline V gene sequence: CDR1 DFQATT, CDR2 SNEGSKA (reference sequence). This CDR3 has 14 amino acids. The CDR3 loop is CSARITAGIYEQYF.

The V and J genes are TRBV27 and TRBJ2-7; as DNA is missing, the TRBD1 call by TCRdb cannot be tested. The CDR3 length is 16 residues. Germline V gene lookup returns CDR1 MNHEY and CDR2 SMNVEV (reference sequence). The CDR3 protein is CASSLSLRQGSYEQYF.